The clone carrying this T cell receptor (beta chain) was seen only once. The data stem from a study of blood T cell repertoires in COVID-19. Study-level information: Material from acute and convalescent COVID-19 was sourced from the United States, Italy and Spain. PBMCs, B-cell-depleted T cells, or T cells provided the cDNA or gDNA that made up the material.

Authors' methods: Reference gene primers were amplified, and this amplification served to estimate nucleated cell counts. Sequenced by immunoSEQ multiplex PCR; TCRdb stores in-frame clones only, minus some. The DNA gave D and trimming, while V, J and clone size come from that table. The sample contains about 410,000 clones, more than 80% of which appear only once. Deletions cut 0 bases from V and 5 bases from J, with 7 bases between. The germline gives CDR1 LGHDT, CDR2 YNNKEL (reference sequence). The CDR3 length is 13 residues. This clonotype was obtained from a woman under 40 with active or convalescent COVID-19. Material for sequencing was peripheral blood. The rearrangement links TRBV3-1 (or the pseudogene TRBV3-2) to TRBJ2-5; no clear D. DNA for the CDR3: TGTGCCAGCAGCCAAGATTCTGCGGAGACCCAGTACTTC. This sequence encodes CASSQDSAETQYF.